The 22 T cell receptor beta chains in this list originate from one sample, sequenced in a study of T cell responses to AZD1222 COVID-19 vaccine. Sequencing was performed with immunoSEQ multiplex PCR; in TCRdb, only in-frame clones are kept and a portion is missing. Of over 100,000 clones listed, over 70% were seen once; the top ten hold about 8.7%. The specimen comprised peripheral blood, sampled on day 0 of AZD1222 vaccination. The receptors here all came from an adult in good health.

The chain's CDR3 is CATSDSGFDNQPQHF. The CDR3 coding sequence is TGTGCCACCAGTGATTCTGGGTTTGACAATCAGCCCCAGCATTTT. The V call is TRBV24-1, the J call TRBJ1-5, with no clear D. The CDR3 contains 15 residues. Germline lookup yields CDR1 KGHDR and CDR2 SFDVKD. V was shortened by 2 bases and J by 3 bases, with 10 bases between the two germline ends.

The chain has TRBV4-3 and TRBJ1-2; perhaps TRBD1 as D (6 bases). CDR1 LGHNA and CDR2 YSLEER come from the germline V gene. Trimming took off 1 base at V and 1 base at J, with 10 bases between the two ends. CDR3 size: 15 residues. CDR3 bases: TGCGCCAGCAGCCAAGTAACCAGGGGTAACTATGGCTACACCTTC. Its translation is CASSQVTRGNYGYTF.

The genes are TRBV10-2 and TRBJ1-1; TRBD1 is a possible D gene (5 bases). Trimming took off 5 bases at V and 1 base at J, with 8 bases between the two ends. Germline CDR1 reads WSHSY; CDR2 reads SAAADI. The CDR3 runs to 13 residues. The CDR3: CASSFQGNTEAFF. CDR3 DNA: TGCGCCAGCAGTTTCCAGGGGAACACTGAAGCTTTCTTT.

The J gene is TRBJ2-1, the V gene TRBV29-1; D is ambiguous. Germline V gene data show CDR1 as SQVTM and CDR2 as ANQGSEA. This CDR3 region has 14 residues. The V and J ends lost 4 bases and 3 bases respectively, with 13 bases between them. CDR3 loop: CSVVKDGRYNEQFF. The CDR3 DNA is TGCAGCGTTGTAAAGGACGGCCGCTACAATGAGCAGTTCTTC.

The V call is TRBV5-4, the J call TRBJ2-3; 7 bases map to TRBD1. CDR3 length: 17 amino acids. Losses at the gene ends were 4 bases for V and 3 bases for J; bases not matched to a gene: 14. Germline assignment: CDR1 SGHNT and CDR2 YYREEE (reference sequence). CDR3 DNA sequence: TGTGCCAGCAGCCCGACCGCGACAGGGCGTCGGACAGATACGCAGTATTTT. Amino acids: CASSPTATGRRTDTQYF. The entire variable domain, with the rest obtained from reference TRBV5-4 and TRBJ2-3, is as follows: ETGVTQSPTHLIKTRGQQVTLRCSSQSGHNTVSWYQQALGQGPQFIFQYYREEENGRGNFPPRFSGLQFPNYSSELNVNALELDDSALYLCASSPTATGRRTDTQYFGPGTRLTVL.

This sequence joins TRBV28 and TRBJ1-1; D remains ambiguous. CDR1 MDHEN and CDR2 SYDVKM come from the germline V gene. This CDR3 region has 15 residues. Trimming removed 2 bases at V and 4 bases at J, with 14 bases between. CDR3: CASSLGAAEGTEAFF. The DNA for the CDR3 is TGTGCCAGCAGTTTAGGTGCGGCCGAAGGCACTGAAGCTTTCTTT.

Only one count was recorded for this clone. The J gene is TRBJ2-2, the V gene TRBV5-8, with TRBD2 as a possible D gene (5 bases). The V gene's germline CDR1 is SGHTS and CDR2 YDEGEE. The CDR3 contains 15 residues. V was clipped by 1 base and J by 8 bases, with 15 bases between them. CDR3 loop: CASSLWEHSSGELFF. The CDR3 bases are TGTGCCAGCAGCTTGTGGGAGCACTCTTCGGGGGAGCTGTTTTTT.

The CDR3 nucleotides read TGTGCCAGTAAGACTAGCGGAAGCTCCTACGAGCAGTACTTC. Translating gives CASKTSGSSYEQYF. V and J are TRBV19 and TRBJ2-7; 9 positions match TRBD2. The CDR3 is 14 amino acids. Germline CDR1 reads LNHDA; CDR2 reads SQIVND (reference sequence). The V gene end was trimmed by 7 bases and the J gene end by 0 bases; junction bases not matched to a gene: 4.

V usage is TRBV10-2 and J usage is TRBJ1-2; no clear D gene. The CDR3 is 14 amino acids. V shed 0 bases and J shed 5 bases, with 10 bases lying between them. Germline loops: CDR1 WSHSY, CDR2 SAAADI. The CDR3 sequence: CASSESGTQYGYTF. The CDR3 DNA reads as TGCGCCAGCAGTGAGTCCGGCACCCAGTATGGCTACACCTTC.

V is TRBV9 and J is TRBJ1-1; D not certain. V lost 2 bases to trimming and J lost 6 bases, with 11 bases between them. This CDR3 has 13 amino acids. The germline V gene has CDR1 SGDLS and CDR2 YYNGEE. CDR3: CASSVLTGAEAFF. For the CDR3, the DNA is TGTGCCAGCAGCGTTCTCACCGGCGCTGAAGCTTTCTTT.

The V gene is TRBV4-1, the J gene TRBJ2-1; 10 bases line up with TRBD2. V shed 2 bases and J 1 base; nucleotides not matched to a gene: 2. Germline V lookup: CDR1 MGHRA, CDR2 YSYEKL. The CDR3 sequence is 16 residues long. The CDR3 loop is CASSQRSGGSYNEQFF. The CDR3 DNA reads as TGCGCCAGCAGCCAACGTAGCGGGGGGTCCTACAATGAGCAGTTCTTC.

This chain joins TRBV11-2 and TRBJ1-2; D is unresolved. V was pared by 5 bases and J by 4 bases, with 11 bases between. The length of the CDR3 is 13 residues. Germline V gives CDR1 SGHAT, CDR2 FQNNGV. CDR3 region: CASSPTGFYGYTF. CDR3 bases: TGTGCCAGCAGCCCCACCGGCTTCTATGGCTACACCTTC.

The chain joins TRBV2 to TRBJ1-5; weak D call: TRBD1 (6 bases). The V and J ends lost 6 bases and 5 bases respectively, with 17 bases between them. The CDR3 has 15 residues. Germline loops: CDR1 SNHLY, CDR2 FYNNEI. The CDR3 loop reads CASRGGFYRDQPQHF. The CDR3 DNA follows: TGTGCCAGCAGGGGGGGGTTTTACAGGGATCAGCCCCAGCATTTT.

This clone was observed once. The CDR3 DNA is TGCAGCGTTGAAACGGGGGGCGCGAACACCGGGGAGCTGTTTTTT. It encodes CSVETGGANTGELFF. The chain has TRBV29-1 and TRBJ2-2; tentatively, D is TRBD2 (7 bases). Germline V gene data show CDR1 as SQVTM and CDR2 as ANQGSEA. This CDR3 contains 15 residues. Trimming took 2 bases from V and 0 from J, leaving 10 bases between them.

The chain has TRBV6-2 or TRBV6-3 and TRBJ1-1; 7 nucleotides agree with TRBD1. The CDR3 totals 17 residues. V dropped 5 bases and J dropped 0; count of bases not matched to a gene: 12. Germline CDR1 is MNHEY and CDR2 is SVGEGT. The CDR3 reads CASSQLRDRIMNTEAFF. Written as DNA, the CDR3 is TGTGCCAGCAGTCAACTGCGGGACAGAATCATGAACACTGAAGCTTTCTTT.

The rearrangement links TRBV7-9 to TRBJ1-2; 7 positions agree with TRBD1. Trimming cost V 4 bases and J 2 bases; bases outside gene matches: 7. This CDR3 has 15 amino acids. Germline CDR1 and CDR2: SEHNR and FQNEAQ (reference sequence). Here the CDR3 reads CASSWPGGLNYGYTF. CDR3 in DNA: TGTGCCAGCAGCTGGCCAGGGGGTTTGAACTATGGCTACACCTTC.

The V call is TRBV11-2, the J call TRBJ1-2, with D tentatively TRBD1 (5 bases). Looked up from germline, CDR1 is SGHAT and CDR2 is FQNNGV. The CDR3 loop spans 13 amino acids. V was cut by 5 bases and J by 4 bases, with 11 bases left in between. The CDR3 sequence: CASSRQLSYGYTF. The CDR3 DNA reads TGTGCCAGCAGCCGACAGCTCTCCTATGGCTACACCTTC. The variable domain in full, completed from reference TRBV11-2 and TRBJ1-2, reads EAGVAQSPRYKIIEKRQSVAFWCNPISGHATLYWYQQILGQGPKLLIQFQNNGVVDDSQLPKDRFSAERLKGVDSTLKIQPAKLEDSAVYLCASSRQLSYGYTFGSGTRLTVV.

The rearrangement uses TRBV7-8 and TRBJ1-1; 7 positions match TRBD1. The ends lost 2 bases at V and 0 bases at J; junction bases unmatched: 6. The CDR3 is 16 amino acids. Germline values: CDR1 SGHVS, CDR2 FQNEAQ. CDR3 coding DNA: TGTGCCAGCAGCTTAATACCAGGGACAGTGAACACTGAAGCTTTCTTT. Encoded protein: CASSLIPGTVNTEAFF.

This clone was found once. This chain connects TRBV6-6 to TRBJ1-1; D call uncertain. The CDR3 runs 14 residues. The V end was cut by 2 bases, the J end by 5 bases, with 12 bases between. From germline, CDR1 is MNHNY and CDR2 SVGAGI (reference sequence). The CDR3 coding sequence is TGTGCCAGCAGTTACCTCACCACGGGTACTGAAGCTTTCTTT. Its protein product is CASSYLTTGTEAFF.

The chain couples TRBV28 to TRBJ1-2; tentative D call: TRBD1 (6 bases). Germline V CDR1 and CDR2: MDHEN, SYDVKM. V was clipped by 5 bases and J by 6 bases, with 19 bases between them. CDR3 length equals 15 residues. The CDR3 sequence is CASSTPGGRNNGYTF. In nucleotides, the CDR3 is TGTGCCAGCAGTACCCCCGGGGGGCGAAATAATGGCTACACCTTC.

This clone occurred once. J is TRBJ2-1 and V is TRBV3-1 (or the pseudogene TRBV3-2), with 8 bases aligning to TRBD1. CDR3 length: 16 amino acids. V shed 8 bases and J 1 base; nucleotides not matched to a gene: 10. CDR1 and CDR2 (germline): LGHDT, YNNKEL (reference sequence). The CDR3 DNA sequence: TGTGCCAGCCACACCTCCCGGGACAGGTCCTACAATGAGCAGTTCTTC. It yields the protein CASHTSRDRSYNEQFF.

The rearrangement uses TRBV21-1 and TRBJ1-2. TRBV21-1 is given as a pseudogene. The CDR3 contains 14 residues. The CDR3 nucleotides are TGTGCCAGCTCACGATCAGACGGTACGTATGGCTACACCTTC. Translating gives CASSRSDGTYGYTF.